This T cell receptor (beta chain) emerged from a study of glioma-infiltrating T cells. This clonotype was observed many times. TCR alpha and beta CDR3 regions were amplified from RNA using iRepertoire nested multiplex PCR. Tissue mRNA or PBMC total RNA, about 90-450 ng, went into one-step reverse transcription and amplification. TCRdb used MiXCR to reprocess the multiplex PCR reads, holding one entry per CDR3 protein. The table has some 150,000 distinct CDR3 sequences, 35% to 50% seen once. Deletions cut 4 bases from V and 0 bases from J, with 4 bases between. The CDR3 sequence is 13 residues long. The germline V gene encodes CDR1 SNHLY and CDR2 FYNNEI.

Sequencing was done on a sample of glioma tissue, nonneoplastic brain tissue, or PBMCs (not recorded which). The chain has TRBV2 and TRBJ1-5, with unresolved D. The sequence was obtained from a human donor with low-grade glioma or glioblastoma, undergoing nonglioma brain surgery, or in good health (not recorded which). The CDR3 here is CASSAHSNQPQHF. In DNA, the CDR3 is TGTGCCAGCAGTGCCCATAGCAATCAGCCCCAGCATTTT.